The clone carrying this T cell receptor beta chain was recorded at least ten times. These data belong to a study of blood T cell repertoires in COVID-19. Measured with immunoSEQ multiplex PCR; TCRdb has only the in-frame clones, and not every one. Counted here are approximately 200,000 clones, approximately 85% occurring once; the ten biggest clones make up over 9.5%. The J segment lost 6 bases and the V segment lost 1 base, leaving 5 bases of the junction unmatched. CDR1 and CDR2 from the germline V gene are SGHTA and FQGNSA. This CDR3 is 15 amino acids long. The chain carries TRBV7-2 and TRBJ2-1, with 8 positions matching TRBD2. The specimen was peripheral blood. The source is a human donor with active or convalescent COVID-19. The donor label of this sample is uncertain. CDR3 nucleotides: TGTGCCAGCAGCTTAGTAGCAGCGGGAGTCAATGAGCAGTTCTTC. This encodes CASSLVAAGVNEQFF.